Listed here are 3 T cell receptor beta chains from one sample, sequenced in a study of blood T cell repertoires in COVID-19. Some clones are missing from TCRdb's copy, which holds only in-frame ones; the method was immunoSEQ multiplex PCR. The table has hundreds of thousands of clones, about 79% seen once. Sequences were obtained from peripheral blood. Source of these receptors: a man at least 80 years old with acute or convalescent COVID-19.

The chain couples TRBV5-6 to TRBJ2-5; no firm D call. V was trimmed by 4 bases and J by 5 bases, leaving 9 bases between them. The CDR3 consists of 12 residues. Germline V gene data show CDR1 as SGHDT and CDR2 as YYEEEE. Written as DNA, the CDR3 is TGTGCCAGCAGCCCTTCTAGGGAGACCCAGTACTTC. Translation gives CASSPSRETQYF. The variable domain in full, completed from reference TRBV5-6 and TRBJ2-5, reads DAGVTQSPTHLIKTRGQQVTLRCSPKSGHDTVSWYQQALGQGPQFIFQYYEEEERQRGNFPDRFSGHQFPNYSSELNVNALLLGDSALYLCASSPSRETQYFGPGTRLLVL.

The rearrangement links TRBV30 to TRBJ1-3; tentatively, D is TRBD1 (5 bases). The CDR3 length is 15 residues. Trimming pared 0 bases from V and 2 bases from J, leaving 11 bases between. CDR1 and CDR2 (germline): GTSNPN, SVGIG (reference sequence). CDR3 nucleotide sequence: TGTGCCTGGAGTGTACCAGGGTTAGCTGGAAACACCATATATTTT. This encodes CAWSVPGLAGNTIYF.

A remark on this clone: This same CDR3 is encoded by further DNA sequences in the sample. The chain joins TRBV18 to TRBJ2-7, with 11 bases matching TRBD1. Germline V CDR1 and CDR2: KGHSH, LQKENI. The CDR3 runs to 14 residues. Trimming at V came to 6 bases and at J to 3 bases, leaving 4 bases not matched to a gene. As DNA, the CDR3 is TGTGCCAGCTCTTCCGGGACAGGGGGCTACGAGCAGTACTTC. Translation: CASSSGTGGYEQYF.